The present entry profiles one T cell receptor (beta chain) with its context. This sample is part of a study of blood T cell repertoires in COVID-19. The data were produced by immunoSEQ multiplex PCR, yet TCRdb's version contains in-frame clones alone and is incomplete. The data hold about 380,000 clones, with around 87% observed a single time. The age range of participants was about 18 to 95 years, with residence in roughly 25 US areas. Membership in each cohort depended on participant-reported clinical history. Trimming took off 0 bases at V and 5 bases at J, with 16 bases between the two ends. CDR3 length: 16 amino acids. CDR1 and CDR2 (germline): SGDLS, YYNGEE.

The V and J genes are TRBV9 and TRBJ2-3; tentative D call: TRBD2 (6 bases). The sequenced sample was PBMCs or T cells enriched from blood (not recorded which). The receptor was derived from a man aged 25-40 years who had recovered from COVID-19. The CDR3 DNA is TGTGCCAGCAGCGTAGGACGCGGGGTCAAAGGAGATACGCAGTATTTT. As protein: CASSVGRGVKGDTQYF. The full variable domain, completed using reference TRBV9 and TRBJ2-3, is DSGVTQTPKHLITATGQRVTLRCSPRSGDLSVYWYQQSLDQGLQFLIQYYNGEERAKGNILERFSAQQFPDLHSELNLSSLELGDSALYFCASSVGRGVKGDTQYFGPGTRLTVL.